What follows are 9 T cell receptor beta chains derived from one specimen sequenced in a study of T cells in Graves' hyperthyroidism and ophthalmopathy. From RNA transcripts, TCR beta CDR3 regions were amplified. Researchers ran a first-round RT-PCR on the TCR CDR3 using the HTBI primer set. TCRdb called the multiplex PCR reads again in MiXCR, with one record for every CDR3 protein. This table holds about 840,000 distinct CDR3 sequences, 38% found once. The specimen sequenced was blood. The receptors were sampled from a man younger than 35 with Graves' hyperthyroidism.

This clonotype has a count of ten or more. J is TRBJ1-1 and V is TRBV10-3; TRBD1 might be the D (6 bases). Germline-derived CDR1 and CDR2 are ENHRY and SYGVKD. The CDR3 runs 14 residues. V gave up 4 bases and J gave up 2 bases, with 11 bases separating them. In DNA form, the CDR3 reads TGTGCCATCAGTGTTGGGACACCAAACACTGAAGCTTTCTTT. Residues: CAISVGTPNTEAFF.

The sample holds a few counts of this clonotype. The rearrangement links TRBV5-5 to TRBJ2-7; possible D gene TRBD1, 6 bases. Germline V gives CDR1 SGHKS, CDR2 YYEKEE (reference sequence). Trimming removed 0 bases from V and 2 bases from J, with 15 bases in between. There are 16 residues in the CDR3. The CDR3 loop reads CASSLGGTGITYEQYF. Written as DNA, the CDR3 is TGTGCCAGCAGCTTGGGGGGCACAGGGATTACCTACGAGCAGTACTTC.

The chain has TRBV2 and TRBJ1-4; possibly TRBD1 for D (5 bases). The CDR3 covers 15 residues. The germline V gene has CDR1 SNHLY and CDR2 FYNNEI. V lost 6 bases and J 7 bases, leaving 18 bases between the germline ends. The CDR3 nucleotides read TGTGCCAGCAGGGATCGGGACTCTGGTGGTGAAAAACTGTTTTTT. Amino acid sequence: CASRDRDSGGEKLFF.

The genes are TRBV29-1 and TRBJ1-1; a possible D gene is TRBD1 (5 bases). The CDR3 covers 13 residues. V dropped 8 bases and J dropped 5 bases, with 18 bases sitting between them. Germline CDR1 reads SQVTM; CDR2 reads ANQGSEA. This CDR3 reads CSQDAGDWTEAFF. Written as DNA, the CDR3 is TGCAGCCAAGATGCGGGGGATTGGACTGAAGCTTTCTTT. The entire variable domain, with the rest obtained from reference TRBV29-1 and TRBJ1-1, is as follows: SAVISQKPSRDICQRGTSLTIQCQVDSQVTMMFWYRQQPGQSLTLIATANQGSEATYESGFVIDKFPISRPNLTFSTLTVSNMSPEDSSIYLCSQDAGDWTEAFFGQGTRLTVV.

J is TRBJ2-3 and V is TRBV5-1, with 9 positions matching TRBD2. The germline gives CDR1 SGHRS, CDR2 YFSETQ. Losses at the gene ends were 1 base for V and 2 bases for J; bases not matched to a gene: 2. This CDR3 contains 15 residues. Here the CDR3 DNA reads TGCGCCAGCAGCTTGAGGACTAGCGCCACAGATACGCAGTATTTT. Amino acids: CASSLRTSATDTQYF.

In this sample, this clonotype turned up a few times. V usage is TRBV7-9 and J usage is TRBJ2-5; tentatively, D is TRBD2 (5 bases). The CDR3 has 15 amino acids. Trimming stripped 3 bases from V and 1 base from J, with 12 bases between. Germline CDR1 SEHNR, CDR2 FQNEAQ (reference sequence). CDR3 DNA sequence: TGTGCCAGCAGCTTGATAGGACTCGGCCAAGAGACCCAGTACTTC. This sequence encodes CASSLIGLGQETQYF. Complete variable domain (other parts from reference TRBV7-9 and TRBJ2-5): DTGVSQNPRHKITKRGQNVTFRCDPISEHNRLYWYRQTLGQGPEFLTYFQNEAQLEKSRLLSDRFSAERPKGSFSTLEIQRTEQGDSAMYLCASSLIGLGQETQYFGPGTRLLVL.

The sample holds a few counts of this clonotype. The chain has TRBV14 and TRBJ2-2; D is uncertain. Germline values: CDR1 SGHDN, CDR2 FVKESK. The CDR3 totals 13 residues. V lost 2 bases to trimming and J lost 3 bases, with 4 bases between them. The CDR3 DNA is TGTGCCAGCAGCCAATACCACACCGGGGAGCTGTTTTTT. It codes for CASSQYHTGELFF.

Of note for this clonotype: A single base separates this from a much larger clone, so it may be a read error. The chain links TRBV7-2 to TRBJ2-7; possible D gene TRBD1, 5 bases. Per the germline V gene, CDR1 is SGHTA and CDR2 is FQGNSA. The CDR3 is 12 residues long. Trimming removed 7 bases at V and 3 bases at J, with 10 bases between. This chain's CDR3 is CASNFRVYEQYF. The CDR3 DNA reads TGTGCCAGCAACTTCAGGGTCTACGAGCAGTACTTC.

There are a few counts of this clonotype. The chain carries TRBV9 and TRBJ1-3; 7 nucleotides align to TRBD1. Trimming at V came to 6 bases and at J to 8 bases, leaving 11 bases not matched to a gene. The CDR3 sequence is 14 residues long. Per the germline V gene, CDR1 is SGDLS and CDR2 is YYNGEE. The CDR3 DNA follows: TGTGCCAGCAAGGGGGCCGGTCGGTTAGACACCATATATTTT. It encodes CASKGAGRLDTIYF.